A selection of T cell receptor beta chains follows, all from one sample in a study of blood T cell repertoires in COVID-19. Sequencing used immunoSEQ multiplex PCR; TCRdb keeps in-frame clones, though not all of them. Here the sample spans fewer than 400,000 clones, roughly 85% being singletons. The sample taken for sequencing was PBMCs or T cells enriched from blood (not recorded which). These receptors were collected from a man aged 25 to 40 who had recovered from COVID-19. Each CDR3 is given with its conserved first and last residue. The order of the fields is clone size, V gene, J gene, D gene, CDR3 DNA, CDR3 protein. A D gene is named only where the DNA matches it firmly. Expanded clones are given a class, and other clones once, few, many or no size at all.

.,TRBV7-8,TRBJ1-6,TRBD1,TGTGCCAGCAGCTTAGAGACAGGGTATTATTCACCCCTCCACTTT,CASSLETGYYSPLHF
.,TRBV10-3,TRBJ2-5,.,TGTGCCATCAGCTTCAGGGGAGAGGAGACCCAGTACTTC,CAISFRGEETQYF
.,TRBV27,TRBJ2-1,.,TGTGCCAGCAGTTTCATGGGGGCGAGCTCCTACAATGAGCAGTTCTTC,CASSFMGASSYNEQFF
.,TRBV6-5,TRBJ2-3,.,TGTGCCAGCAGACCTGAGCCATATAGCACAGATACGCAGTATTTT,CASRPEPYSTDTQYF
.,TRBV19,TRBJ1-1,TRBD1,TGTGCCAGTAGTCTCTCGACAGGGTATGAAGCTTTCTTT,CASSLSTGYEAFF
.,TRBV7-9,TRBJ2-1,TRBD2,TGTGCCAGCAGCCAAGGGCTAGCGGGGGGGAATGAGCAGTTCTTC,CASSQGLAGGNEQFF
few,TRBV11-2,TRBJ2-1,TRBD1,TGTGCCAGCAGACAGGGGGCCGATGAGCAGTTCTTC,CASRQGADEQFF
.,TRBV3-1/TRBV3-2,TRBJ1-2,.,TGTGCCAGCAGCCGGAGGACAGCTGTTGCCTATGGCTACACCTTC,CASSRRTAVAYGYTF
many,TRBV7-9,TRBJ1-5,.,TGTGCCAGCAGCTTACGTCAGCCCCAGCATTTT,CASSLRQPQHF
.,TRBV5-1,TRBJ1-1,.,TGCGCCAGCAGCTCAGGCCCCAGGGAGGACACTGAAGCTTTCTTT,CASSSGPREDTEAFF
.,TRBV19,TRBJ1-2,TRBD1,TGTGCCAGTAGGGGGACAGTGAACTATGGCTACACCTTC,CASRGTVNYGYTF
.,TRBV7-9,TRBJ1-1,TRBD1,TGTGCCAGCAGCTTAGATGTCAGGGGGCTTACTGAAGCTTTCTTT,CASSLDVRGLTEAFF
.,TRBV2,TRBJ2-1,.,TGTGCCAGCAGCCCCCCTTTCCTCAATGAGCAGTTCTTC,CASSPPFLNEQFF
.,TRBV13,TRBJ1-4,.,TGTGCCAGCAGCCGCCGGGGGGGTGCTAATGAAAAACTGTTTTTT,CASSRRGGANEKLFF
.,TRBV19,TRBJ1-5,.,TGTGCCAGTAGTCCGCTAGGGGGGGCTGGCAATCAGCCCCAGCATTTT,CASSPLGGAGNQPQHF